Listed below are T cell receptor beta chains from one sample, sequenced in a study of cytomegalovirus exposure and HLA in healthy donors. The method was immunoSEQ multiplex PCR; TCRdb's version includes in-frame clones alone and lacks a portion of them. This sample's table has 150,000 or so clones. The sequenced sample consisted of PBMCs. The receptor source for this set is a woman in her thirties or forties in good health and CMV-seropositive. CDR3s leave out the opening cysteine and the closing phenylalanine or tryptophan. D genes are given only for firm matches.

>TRBV9|TRBJ2-6|-
ASSPKGASGANVLT
>TRBV23-1|TRBJ2-7|TRBD2
ASSQNLTSGSRYEQY
>TRBV15|TRBJ1-1|TRBD1
ATSRTGGGSTEAF
>TRBV29-1|TRBJ1-3|-
SGRQPNGNTIY
>TRBV11-3|TRBJ2-2|TRBD1
ASSFPGTGSELF
>TRBV7-2|TRBJ2-7|TRBD2
ASSVGLDEQY
>TRBV7-9|TRBJ2-1|-
ASSARDSPYNEQF
>TRBV28|TRBJ2-7|TRBD1
ASRGTGGPDDEQY
>TRBV29-1|TRBJ2-3|TRBD2
SVDSSGRDADTQY
>TRBV27|TRBJ1-2|-
ASSLRAGVPFTKVYGYT